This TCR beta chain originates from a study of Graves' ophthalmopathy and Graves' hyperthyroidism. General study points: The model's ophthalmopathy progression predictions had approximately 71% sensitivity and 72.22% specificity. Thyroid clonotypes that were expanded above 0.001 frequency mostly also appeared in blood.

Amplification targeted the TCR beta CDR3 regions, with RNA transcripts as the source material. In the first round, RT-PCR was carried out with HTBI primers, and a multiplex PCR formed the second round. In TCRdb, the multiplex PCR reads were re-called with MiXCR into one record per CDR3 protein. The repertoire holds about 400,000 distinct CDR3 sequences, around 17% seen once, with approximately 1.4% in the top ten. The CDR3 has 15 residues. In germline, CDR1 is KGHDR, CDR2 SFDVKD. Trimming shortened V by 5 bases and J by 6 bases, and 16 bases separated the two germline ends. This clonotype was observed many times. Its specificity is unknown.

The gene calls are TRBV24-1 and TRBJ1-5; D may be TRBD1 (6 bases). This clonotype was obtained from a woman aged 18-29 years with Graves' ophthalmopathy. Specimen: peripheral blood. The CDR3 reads CATSGGWGAGQPQHF. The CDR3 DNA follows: TGTGCCACCAGTGGGGGCTGGGGGGCAGGTCAGCCCCAGCATTTT.